Included here is one T cell receptor (beta chain) sequence, with context. This specimen comes from a study of blood T cell repertoires in COVID-19. For the study at large: Sample material is recorded as cDNA or gDNA derived from T cells, B-cell-depleted T cells, or PBMCs.

TCRdb's copy holds only in-frame clones and misses some; the assay was immunoSEQ multiplex PCR. The sample lists 110,000 or so clones, approximately 85% occurring once. The sequence came from an older woman with COVID-19, enrolled during active disease. Sequenced: peripheral blood.

CDR3 sequence: CASSLAMGREGETQYF. For the CDR3, the DNA is TGTGCCAGCAGCTTAGCGATGGGGAGGGAAGGGGAGACCCAGTACTTC. The chain carries TRBV7-6 and TRBJ2-5, with 7 bases aligning to TRBD2. The CDR3 is 16 amino acids. Germline V CDR1 and CDR2: SGHVS, FNYEAQ. V dropped 0 bases and J dropped 5; count of bases not matched to a gene: 9.